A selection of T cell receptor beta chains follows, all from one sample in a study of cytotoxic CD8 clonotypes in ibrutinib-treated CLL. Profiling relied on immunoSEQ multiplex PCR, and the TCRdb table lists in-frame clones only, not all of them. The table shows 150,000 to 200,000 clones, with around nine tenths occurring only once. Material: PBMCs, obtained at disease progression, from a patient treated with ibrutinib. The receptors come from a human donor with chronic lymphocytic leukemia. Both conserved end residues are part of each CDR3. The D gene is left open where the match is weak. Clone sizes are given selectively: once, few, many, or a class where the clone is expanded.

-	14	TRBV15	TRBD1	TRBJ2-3	CATSGTGYRDTQYF	TGTGCCACCTCCGGGACAGGGTACAGAGATACGCAGTATTTT
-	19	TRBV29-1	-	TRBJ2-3	CSVELMYRDTPTSTDTQYF	TGCAGCGTTGAGCTTATGTACCGGGACACACCGACTAGCACAGATACGCAGTATTTT
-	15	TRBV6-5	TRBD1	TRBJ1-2	CASSYSGQRSRGYTF	TGTGCCAGCAGTTATTCGGGACAGCGTTCTCGTGGCTACACCTTC
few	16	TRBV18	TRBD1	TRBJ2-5	CASSPGTGFFQETQYF	TGTGCCAGCTCACCAGGGACAGGGTTTTTCCAAGAGACCCAGTACTTC
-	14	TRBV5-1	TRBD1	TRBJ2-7	CASSPGTGIYEQYF	TGCGCCAGCAGCCCCGGGACAGGGATCTACGAGCAGTACTTC
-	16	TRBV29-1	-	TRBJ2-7	CSVEGRQEGPSYEQYF	TGCAGCGTTGAGGGTCGACAGGAGGGTCCCAGCTACGAGCAGTACTTC
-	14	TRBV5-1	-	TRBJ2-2	CASSFSANTGELFF	TGCGCCAGCAGCTTCAGCGCGAACACCGGGGAGCTGTTTTTT
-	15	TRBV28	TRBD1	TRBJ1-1	CASSRDRRMNTEAFF	TGTGCCAGCAGCCGGGACAGGAGGATGAACACTGAAGCTTTCTTT
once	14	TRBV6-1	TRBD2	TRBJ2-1	CASRNSGSGNEQFF	TGTGCCAGCAGAAATAGCGGGAGTGGTAATGAGCAGTTCTTC
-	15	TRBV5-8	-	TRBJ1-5	CASSLAWGVQQPQHF	TGTGCCAGCAGCTTGGCCTGGGGGGTGCAACAGCCCCAGCATTTT
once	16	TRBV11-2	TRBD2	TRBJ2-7	CASSLSPLAGVYEQYF	TGTGCCAGCAGCTTATCCCCACTAGCGGGAGTATACGAGCAGTACTTC
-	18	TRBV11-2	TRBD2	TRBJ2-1	CASSSPWTSGAGYNEQFF	TGTGCCAGCAGCTCTCCGTGGACTAGCGGGGCCGGTTACAATGAGCAGTTCTTC
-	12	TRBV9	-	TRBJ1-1	CASSLQNTEAFF	TGTGCCAGCAGCCTACAGAACACTGAAGCTTTCTTT
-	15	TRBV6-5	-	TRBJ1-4	CASSDGSGAGGKLFF	TGTGCCAGCAGCGACGGATCAGGGGCTGGCGGGAAACTGTTTTTT
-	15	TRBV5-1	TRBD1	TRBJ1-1	CASSAWEGRGTEAFF	TGCGCCAGCAGCGCTTGGGAGGGCAGGGGGACTGAAGCTTTCTTT
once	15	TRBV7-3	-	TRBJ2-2	CASSWRGTNTGELFF	TGTGCCAGCAGCTGGCGGGGAACGAACACCGGGGAGCTGTTTTTT
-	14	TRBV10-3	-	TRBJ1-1	CAISLGGMNTEAFF	TGTGCCATCTCCCTGGGCGGAATGAACACTGAAGCTTTCTTT
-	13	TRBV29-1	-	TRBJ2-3	CSVNRGGADTQYF	TGCAGCGTTAACAGGGGAGGGGCAGATACGCAGTATTTT
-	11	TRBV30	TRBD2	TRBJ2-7	CAWSSGGEQYF	TGTGCCTGGAGTTCGGGGGGGGAGCAGTACTTC
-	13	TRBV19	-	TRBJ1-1	CASSITQNTEAFF	TGTGCCAGTAGTATAACACAGAACACTGAAGCTTTCTTT
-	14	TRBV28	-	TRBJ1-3	CASTTPGQGNTIYF	TGTGCCAGCACCACTCCGGGCCAGGGAAACACCATATATTTT
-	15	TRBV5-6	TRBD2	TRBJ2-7	CASSLGLAGGYEQYF	TGTGCCAGCAGCTTGGGTCTAGCGGGAGGGTACGAGCAGTACTTC
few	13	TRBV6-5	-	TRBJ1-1	CASRLRVVTEAFF	TGTGCCAGCAGACTCAGGGTCGTCACTGAAGCTTTCTTT
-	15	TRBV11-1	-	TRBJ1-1	CASSHGPAKNTEAFF	TGTGCCAGCAGCCACGGTCCTGCGAAGAACACTGAAGCTTTCTTT
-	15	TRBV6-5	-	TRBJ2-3	CASSPGYWSKDTQYF	TGTGCCAGCAGCCCAGGTTACTGGTCCAAAGATACGCAGTATTTT
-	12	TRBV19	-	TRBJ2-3	CASSLWTDTQYF	TGTGCCAGTAGTCTTTGGACAGATACGCAGTATTTT
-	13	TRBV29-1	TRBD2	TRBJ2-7	CSVEGGRAYEQYF	TGCAGCGTTGAGGGCGGGAGGGCCTACGAGCAGTACTTC
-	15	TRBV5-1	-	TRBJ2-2	CASSLERGYTGELFF	TGCGCCAGCAGCTTGGAAAGGGGCTACACCGGGGAGCTGTTTTTT
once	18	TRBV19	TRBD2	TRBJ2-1	CASSREREGLLAYNEQFF	TGTGCCAGTAGCCGCGAGCGGGAGGGCCTTCTGGCCTACAATGAGCAGTTCTTC
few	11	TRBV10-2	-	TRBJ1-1	CASRSNTEAFF	TGCGCCAGCAGATCGAACACTGAAGCTTTCTTT
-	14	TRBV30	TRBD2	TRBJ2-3	CAWRTSGSTDTQYF	TGTGCCTGGAGGACTAGCGGCAGCACAGATACGCAGTATTTT
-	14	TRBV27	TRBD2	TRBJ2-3	CASSPQWGGDTQYF	TGTGCCAGCAGTCCCCAGTGGGGGGGGGATACGCAGTATTTT
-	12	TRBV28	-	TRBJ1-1	CASSILGREAFF	TGTGCCAGCAGCATACTAGGGAGGGAAGCTTTCTTT
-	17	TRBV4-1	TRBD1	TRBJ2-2	CASSPHFGQGSTGELFF	TGCGCCAGCAGCCCCCATTTTGGACAGGGGAGCACCGGGGAGCTGTTTTTT
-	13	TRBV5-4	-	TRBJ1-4	CASSNRPGEKLFF	TGTGCCAGCAGCAACCGGCCTGGGGAAAAACTGTTTTTT
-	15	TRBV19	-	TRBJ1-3	CASSISGTTGNTIYF	TGTGCCAGTAGTATTAGTGGGACGACTGGAAACACCATATATTTT
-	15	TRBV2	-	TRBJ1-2	CASSEASRKDYGYTF	TGTGCCAGCAGTGAAGCTTCGAGGAAGGACTATGGCTACACCTTC
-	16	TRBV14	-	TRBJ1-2	CASSHPLGGPTRGYTF	TGTGCCAGCAGCCACCCCCTGGGGGGCCCGACTCGGGGCTACACCTTC
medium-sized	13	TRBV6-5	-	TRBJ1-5	CASSRRSNQPQHF	TGTGCCAGCAGCAGGAGGAGCAATCAGCCCCAGCATTTT
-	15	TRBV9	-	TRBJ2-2	CASSVGGENTGELFF	TGTGCCAGCAGCGTAGGAGGGGAGAACACCGGGGAGCTGTTTTTT
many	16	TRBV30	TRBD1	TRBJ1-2	CAWGRDRVSSGNGYTF	TGTGCCTGGGGCCGGGACAGGGTTAGTAGTGGTAATGGCTACACCTTC
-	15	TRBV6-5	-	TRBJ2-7	CASSYSWTANYEQYF	TGTGCCAGCAGTTACTCGTGGACGGCTAACTACGAGCAGTACTTC
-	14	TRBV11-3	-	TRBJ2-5	CASRTRRAQETQYF	TGTGCCAGCAGAACCCGAAGGGCTCAAGAGACCCAGTACTTC
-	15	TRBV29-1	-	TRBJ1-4	CSVGGLGDGGEKLFF	TGCAGCGTTGGGGGACTAGGGGACGGCGGCGAAAAACTGTTTTTT
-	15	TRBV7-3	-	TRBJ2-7	CASSLYRGSSYEQYF	TGTGCCAGCAGCTTATATCGCGGCAGCTCCTACGAGCAGTACTTC
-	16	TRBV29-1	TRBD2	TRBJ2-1	CSVAAGGRRSYNEQFF	TGCAGCGTTGCAGCGGGAGGGAGGCGGTCCTACAATGAGCAGTTCTTC
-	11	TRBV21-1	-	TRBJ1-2	CASSSPYGYTF	TGTGCCAGCAGCAGCCCTTATGGCTACACCTTC
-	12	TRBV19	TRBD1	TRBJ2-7	CASRGQGYEQYF	TGTGCCAGTAGGGGACAGGGCTACGAGCAGTACTTC
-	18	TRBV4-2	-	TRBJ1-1	CASSQPGGPSLMNTEAFF	TGTGCCAGCAGCCAACCCGGGGGGCCTTCTCTTATGAACACTGAAGCTTTCTTT
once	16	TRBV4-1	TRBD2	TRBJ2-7	CASSQVDEAGGYEQYF	TGCGCCAGCAGCCAAGTTGACGAAGCGGGAGGCTACGAGCAGTACTTC
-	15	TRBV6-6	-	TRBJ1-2	CASSYSTGFGYGYTF	TGTGCCAGCAGTTATTCAACAGGGTTTGGCTATGGCTACACCTTC
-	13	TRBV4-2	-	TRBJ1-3	CASSQDIGNTIYF	TGTGCCAGCAGCCAAGATATTGGAAACACCATATATTTT
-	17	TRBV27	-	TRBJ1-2	CASSFSRYIRTGRGYTF	TGTGCCAGCAGTTTTTCTCGATATATCCGTACGGGGCGAGGCTACACCTTC
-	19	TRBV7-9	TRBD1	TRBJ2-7	CASSSRQGKSANSVYEQYF	TGTGCCAGCAGCTCGAGACAGGGAAAGTCCGCGAACTCGGTCTACGAGCAGTACTTC
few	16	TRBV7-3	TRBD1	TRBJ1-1	CASSSGQLGMNTEAFF	TGTGCCAGCAGCTCGGGACAGCTTGGAATGAACACTGAAGCTTTCTTT
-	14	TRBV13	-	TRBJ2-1	CASSSGPDLQEQFF	TGTGCCAGCAGCTCGGGACCCGATCTGCAGGAGCAGTTCTTC
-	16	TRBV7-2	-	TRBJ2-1	CASSGSTGTSYNEQFF	TGTGCCAGCAGCGGGTCCACTGGGACCTCCTACAATGAGCAGTTCTTC
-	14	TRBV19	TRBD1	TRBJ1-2	CASKGAGVNYGYTF	TGTGCCAGTAAGGGGGCAGGGGTTAACTATGGCTACACCTTC
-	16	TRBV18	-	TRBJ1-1	CASSPTTGPLNTEAFF	TGTGCCAGCTCACCGACCACAGGGCCCCTGAACACTGAAGCTTTCTTT